This TCR beta chain was observed in a study of Ad26.COV2.S vaccination and SARS-CoV-2 variants (dated by TCRdb to about 2021). Background for the entire study: Donors in the vaccine arm were drawn from COV1001, a multicentre, randomized, double-blind, placebo-controlled phase I-IIa trial testing Ad26.COV2.S in healthy adults. Trial participants were randomized into five groups of five, in which low-dose or high-dose Ad26.COV2.S was given once or twice, or placebo was given on both occasions. A total of approximately 32 samples were included in the TCR-sequenced set, comprising about 20 Ad26.COV2.S vaccine recipients, 5 placebo recipients and 8 SARS-CoV-2 convalescent individuals. The specificity and breadth of SARS-CoV-2-reactive T cell receptors after Ad26.COV2.S vaccination were assessed by TCRbeta repertoire sequencing. Blinding of investigators to trial group allocation was maintained during experiments and outcome assessment. Ad26.COV2.S was given intramuscularly at 5x10^10 or 1x10^11 viral particles, as a single shot or as two shots 56 days apart. The research as a whole found: Ad26.COV2.S recipients had higher spike-specific TCR breadth than placebo recipients (P = 0.0014). The study was not powered to compare responses between vaccine doses or regimens. Vaccine and placebo recipients had similar non-spike TCR breadth, a finding consistent with the vaccine containing only spike. After vaccination, substantial breadth of spike-specific CD8+ and CD4+ T cell responses was reported. According to the authors, total T cell responses may have been underestimated by the TCR breadth and depth analyses.

This specimen's treatment or condition label, interpreted: 19 received Ad26.COV2.S at low or high dose, single or two shots; about 5 received placebo; per-sample allocation not given. Repertoires of vaccine and placebo recipients were sequenced from samples collected on day 63 after the first injection. Between 29 July and 7 August 2020, Cohort 1b enrolled some 25 adults aged 18-55 years at one site in Boston, USA. Ad26.COV2.S consisted of a replication-incompetent adenovirus type 26 vector by which a prefusion-stabilized SARS-CoV-2 spike protein from the original Wuhan strain was expressed. A note on this clone: No antigen is known for it. No qualities accompany the bases; no much larger clone lies one base away.

In the germline V gene, CDR1 corresponds to SNHLY and CDR2 to FYNNEI. There are 15 amino acids in the CDR3, from cysteine to phenylalanine inclusive. Only the CDR3 portion is preserved as DNA: 45 bases, with reading frame beginning at the first base. Trimming removed 4 bases from V and 12 bases from J; the gene matches leave 13 bases unexplained. The immunoSEQ Assay was the method used to sequence TCRbeta CDR3 regions. After extraction, genomic DNA underwent amplification by bias-controlled multiplex PCR, followed by high-throughput sequencing. In the source study's methods: To quantify the absolute abundance of every unique TCRbeta CDR3 region, sequences were collapsed and filtered. T cell fraction was estimated by normalizing TCRbeta template counts to usable DNA, with usable DNA measured through amplification of reference genes found in all nucleated cells. Repertoire TCRs were annotated as SARS-CoV-2-specific by exact matching of V gene, CDR3 amino acid sequence and J gene to a known reactive TCR set. The reference SARS-CoV-2 TCR set was obtained from MIRA and was filtered for enrichment in COVID-19-positive ImmuneCODE repertoires, whereby public or cross-reactive TCRs were removed. Using the MIRA antigens, annotated TCRs were further analysed by specific ORF or by position within an ORF. Depth was the summed frequency of annotated unique rearrangements, while breadth was defined as annotated unique rearrangements over total unique productive rearrangements. Two-sided Wilcoxon rank-sum tests were used to compare TCR breadth between groups. What TCRdb holds here is the immuneACCESS table cut down to in-frame rearrangements. Part of the clones is not present; checked against another copy, under half of the missing clones reflect an unresolved V gene, and the others are unexplained. V, J and clone size reflect that table, while D and trimming were determined from the DNA. Counted in this sample were approximately 350,000 clones; 83% of them appeared once. Jointly, the top ten make up 7% to 9.5% of the sample.

The sequences come from peripheral blood, collected in a trial of Ad26.COV2.S vaccine versus placebo. This TCR came from a person between 18 and 65 years old who received the Ad26.COV2.S COVID-19 vaccine or a placebo. The receptor chain draws on TRBV2 and TRBJ1-2; 11 central bases correspond to TRBD1. The nucleotides read TGTGCCAGCAGTGGGGACAGGGGGTACACCGAGGTCCACACCTTC. It codes for CASSGDRGYTEVHTF.